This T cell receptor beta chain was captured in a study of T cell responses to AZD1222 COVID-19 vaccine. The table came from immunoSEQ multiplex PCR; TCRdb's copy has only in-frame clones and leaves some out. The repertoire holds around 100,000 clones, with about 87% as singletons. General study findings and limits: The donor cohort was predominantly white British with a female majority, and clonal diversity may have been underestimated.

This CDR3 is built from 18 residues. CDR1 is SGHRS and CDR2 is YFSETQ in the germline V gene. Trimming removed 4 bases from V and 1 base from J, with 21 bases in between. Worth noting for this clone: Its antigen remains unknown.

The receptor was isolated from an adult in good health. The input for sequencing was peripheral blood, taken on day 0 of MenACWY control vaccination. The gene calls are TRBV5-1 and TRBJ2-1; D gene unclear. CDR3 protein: CASSPQLRTALSYNEQFF. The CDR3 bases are TGCGCCAGCAGCCCCCAACTGAGGACCGCGCTATCCTACAATGAGCAGTTCTTC.